Given below is one T cell receptor (beta chain) in context. What antigen it recognizes has not been identified. Base qualities are missing; no much larger clone stands one base away. These data belong to a study of persistence of HIV-infected CD4 T cells (dated by TCRdb to between 2020 and 2021). For context, the study as a whole: The study isolated CMV- and HIV-1 Gag-responding CD4+ T cells from ART-treated individuals to examine antigen-driven clonal expansion of HIV-1-infected cells. Participants had been on suppressive ART for a median of roughly 8 years. Peripheral blood samples of up to roughly 180 mL were collected at multiple time points, except for a couple of participants, who underwent leukapheresis at a single time point. The clonality of all cells in each sorted population was measured by TCRbeta sequencing, and the clonality of infected cells was measured by proviral sequencing. In the cross-participant TCR cluster analysis, roughly 8 participants were included for CMV and roughly 7 participants were included for Gag.

The CDR3 runs 15 amino acids, cysteine and phenylalanine included. Kept here is only the CDR3 DNA, which spans 45 bases and is read in frame from base 1. V is shortened by 5 bases, J by 2 bases, and the region joining them spans 12 bases. CDR1 and CDR2 are read off the germline V gene as MNHEY and SVGEGT. Study-wide findings and limitations: Few individuals were included in the study, and only a limited range of antigens was tested. Within the same sorted populations, TCR oligoclonality correlated with proviral oligoclonality. TCRbeta richness in CMV- and Gag-responding cells was significantly lower than in anti-CD3/anti-CD28-responding cells; CMV-responding cells had higher oligoclonality than CD3/CD28-stimulated and Gag-responding cells. Bulk TCR analyses could not be restricted to the rare CMV-responding cells that actually carried HIV-1 proviruses. Antigen-responding cells were enriched for expanded CDR3beta sequences that were degenerate, which suggests that CD4+ responses to CMV and Gag underwent convergent selection.

The treatment or condition label of this sample denotes: suppressive antiretroviral therapy. Lysates of CMV-infected fibroblasts at 10 ug/mL were used to stimulate the cells. Memory populations depleted of antigen-responding cells were obtained by sorting nonresponding CD40L-negative CD69-negative CD45RO-high memory CD4+ T cells. HIV-1-infected adults in whom suppressive ART had been started during chronic infection were enrolled as participants. For at least 4 years, the participants' plasma HIV-1 RNA had been undetectable, below 50 copies/mL. To be included, participants needed a CD4+ T cell count above 400 cells/uL and a positive CMV serology. Before stimulation, PBMCs were isolated using density centrifugation and then depleted of CD8+ T cells. For around 19 hours, the CD8-depleted PBMCs were stimulated with anti-CD28/CD49d costimulation, a CD40-blocking antibody, and enfuvirtide to prevent new infections. Cell sorting was done on a Beckman Coulter MoFlo Legacy or XDP sorter, and dead cells were excluded with propidium iodide. The QIAamp DNA Mini Kit was used for genomic DNA extraction from samples above one million cells, and the Quick-DNA Microprep Kit was used otherwise.

The immunoSEQ hsTCRB assay version 4 in survey mode was used to sequence TCRbeta repertoires from genomic DNA. Genomic DNA was diluted to 8.5 to 10 ng/uL, and up to roughly 1 ug per sample was used for TCRbeta sequencing. The authors processed their data as follows. TCRbeta data analysis was done in ImmunoSeq Analyzer 3.0, and diversity was calculated on productive nucleotide rearrangements. Using the Immunarch R package, lower-bound TCR diversity was estimated with the improved Chao index and clonality was estimated with the Gini coefficient. Nucleotide rearrangements that differed but encoded the same CDR3beta amino acid sequence were counted as separate clonotypes. TCRbeta sequences significantly enriched in antigen-responding cells relative to anti-CD3/anti-CD28-activated cells were identified by differential abundance analysis. Using predicted peptide-MHC specificity as the basis, GLIPH2 grouped TCRs into clusters, both for each participant individually and for the merged data sets that combined participants. TCRdb holds this immuneACCESS table with in-frame rearrangements only. Some clones are missing; in checked studies, unresolved V genes explain under half, and the rest has no known cause. The D gene and trimming were derived from the DNA, and the V and J assignments and clone size from that table. For this sample the table gives more than 45,000 clones, of which 70% to 80% were detected only once. 3% of the sample is held by the ten biggest clonotypes.

The sample in question was CD4+ T cells sorted from PBMCs after approximately 18-hour stimulation, obtained from a patient who received antiretroviral therapy. This specimen's cell subset or site label, per the study, means: CD40L-CD69- CD45RO-high memory CD4 T cells not responding to CMV lysate. The chain is made from TRBV6-2 or TRBV6-3 and TRBJ1-4; the D gene is not confidently resolved. The sequence derives from an adult man with HIV who was CMV-seropositive. The encoded CDR3 is CASSGEAVTNEKLFF. The DNA reads as follows: TGTGCCAGCAGTGGGGAGGCCGTGACTAATGAAAAACTGTTTTTT.